This T cell receptor beta chain was observed in a study of blood T cell repertoires in COVID-19 (dated by TCRdb to the early 2020s). Study-level background: Samples from collaborators originated in the United States, Italy and Spain and spanned both the acute and convalescent phases of COVID-19. The prospective study material was composed of cDNA or gDNA derived from T cells, B-cell-depleted T cells, or PBMCs. Deeply sampled blood TCRbeta repertoires from subjects exposed to, actively infected with, or recovered from COVID-19 were included in the dataset. A freely available public database, intended as a resource for researchers studying the immune response to SARS-CoV-2, is where the repertoires were released. Samples came from the ongoing ImmuneRACE study (first 160 participants) plus 1,254 subjects from 6 global collaborators. Sample metadata almost always included a de-identified subject ID, COVID-19 status, age in years and sex. Where available, HLA class I and class II types were obtained from metadata supplied by the sample provider rather than from assay-based typing. General findings and caveats noted by the study authors: The amount of clinical and demographic metadata varied by source and participant and was provided uncurated.

With respect to this clone: There is no known antigen for this receptor. Base qualities are not provided; no much larger clone lies one nucleotide away.

TCRbeta CDR3 regions were amplified from genomic DNA by means of the immunoSEQ Assay, a bias-controlled multiplex PCR. Processing in the source paper ran as follows. The number of nucleated cells in each sample was estimated by amplification of reference gene primers within the assay. To quantify the absolute abundance of each unique TCRbeta CDR3 rearrangement, sequence reads were collapsed and filtered. For each sample, productive Simpson clonality was calculated by taking the square root of Simpson's diversity index across productive rearrangements. TCRdb took this table from immuneACCESS and kept in-frame rearrangements with V and J called. Such tables lack part of the clones; where checked against another copy, unresolved V genes explain under half of the gap, and the rest is unexplained. Clone size and the V and J calls come from that table; the DNA yielded D and trimming. In this sample the table shows about 140,000 clones, 65% to 80% of which occur a single time. Jointly, the top ten make up 3% to 4.5% of the sample.

The CDR3, cysteine through phenylalanine, is 13 amino acids long. Here the CDR3 DNA is all that survives: 39 bases in frame from base 1. From the germline V gene, CDR1 is MNHEY and CDR2 is SVGAGI. V was cut back by 9 bases and J by 5 bases, leaving a gap of 16 bases between them. Whole blood was collected in K2EDTA tubes by collaborating institutions according to the institutions' own protocols. For TCRbeta analysis, collaborator samples were shipped as frozen whole blood, as isolated PBMCs, or as DNA extracted from either sample type. The clonotype comes from a man between 60 and 70 years old with acute or convalescent COVID-19. The sequenced sample was peripheral blood. The rearrangement combines TRBV6-5 with TRBJ1-1; a weak D assignment points to TRBD1 (5 bases agree). Here is the DNA: TGTGCCAGTCGGCGGCCGGAGGGGACTGAAGCTTTCTTT. Its translation reads: CASRRPEGTEAFF.